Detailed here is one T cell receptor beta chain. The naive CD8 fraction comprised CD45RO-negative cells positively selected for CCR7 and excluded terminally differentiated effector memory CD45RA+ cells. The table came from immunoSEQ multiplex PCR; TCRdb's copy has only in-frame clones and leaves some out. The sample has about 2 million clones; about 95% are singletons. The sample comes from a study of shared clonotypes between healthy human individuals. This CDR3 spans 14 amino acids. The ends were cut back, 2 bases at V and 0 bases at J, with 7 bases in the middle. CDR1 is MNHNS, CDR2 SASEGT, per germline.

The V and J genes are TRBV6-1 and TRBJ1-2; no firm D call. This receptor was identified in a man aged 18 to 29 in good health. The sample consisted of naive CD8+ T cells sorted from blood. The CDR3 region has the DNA TGTGCCAGCAGTGAATTCCTAGCTAACTATGGCTACACCTTC. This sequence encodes CASSEFLANYGYTF.